A selection of T cell receptor beta chains follows, all from one sample in a study of control samples from healthy donors and cancer patients. Here immunoSEQ multiplex PCR was the method, and the copy in TCRdb shows in-frame clones only, minus some. This repertoire shows 120,000 or so clones, roughly 90% found once; its top ten account for around 3.5%. Sequenced sample: PBMCs. These receptors all stem from a woman aged 60-75 years with lung cancer. Each CDR3 is given with its conserved first and last residue. D genes are given only for firm matches. Expanded clones get a size class; other rows say once, few or many, or leave the size out.

j_gene	abundance	v_gene	d_gene	CDR3nt	CDR3aa
TRBJ1-4	-	TRBV5-5	-	TGTGCCAGCAGCTTTGAACAGGGTCGGGAAAAACTGTTTTTT	CASSFEQGREKLFF
TRBJ1-1	once	TRBV2	-	TGTGCCAGCAGTGCACGAAAGGCTGAAGCTTTCTTT	CASSARKAEAFF
TRBJ2-7	once	TRBV6-5	-	TGTGCCAGCAGTTACTCTTACAGGGAAAACGAGCAGTACTTC	CASSYSYRENEQYF
TRBJ2-7	-	TRBV3-1/TRBV3-2	-	TGTGCCAGCAGCCTGGACCCAGGGTCCTCCTACGAGCAGTACTTC	CASSLDPGSSYEQYF
TRBJ2-5	-	TRBV6-2/TRBV6-3	TRBD2	TGTGCCAGCAGTTACTCTAGCGGGGGCCAAGAGACCCAGTACTTC	CASSYSSGGQETQYF
TRBJ2-7	-	TRBV29-1	-	TGCAGCGTAGCCCGACAAACAGCCACCTACGAGCAGTACTTC	CSVARQTATYEQYF
TRBJ1-5	-	TRBV19	-	TGTGCCAGTATCCCCAGGGCTCAGGGCAATCAGCCCCAGCATTTT	CASIPRAQGNQPQHF
TRBJ1-5	-	TRBV12-5	-	TGTGCTAGTGGTTTGGCCGAGTTCGATCAGCCCCAGCATTTT	CASGLAEFDQPQHF
TRBJ2-1	-	TRBV9	TRBD1	TGTGCCAGCAGCGCTTCCGGGACAGGGGCCTACAATGAGCAGTTCTTC	CASSASGTGAYNEQFF
TRBJ2-2	-	TRBV29-1	TRBD1	TGCAGCGTTGAGAAGGGACAGACGAACACCGGGGAGCTGTTTTTT	CSVEKGQTNTGELFF
TRBJ2-1	-	TRBV19	TRBD2	TGTGCCAGTAGTCCGCCGGGACTAGCACATGAGCAGTTCTTC	CASSPPGLAHEQFF
TRBJ1-4	-	TRBV18	TRBD1	TGTGCCAGCTCACCGGGGGGGACAGGCGTTAATGAAAAACTGTTTTTT	CASSPGGTGVNEKLFF
TRBJ2-6	-	TRBV4-3	TRBD1	TGCGCCAGCAGCCAAGGCGCCAGGGGGCTTACCTCTGGGGCCAACGTCCTGACTTTC	CASSQGARGLTSGANVLTF
TRBJ2-2	-	TRBV7-9	-	TGTGCCAGCAGTTTTGTCGGGCCAGGCGGGGAGCTGTTTTTT	CASSFVGPGGELFF
TRBJ2-1	-	TRBV7-7	TRBD2	TGTGCTAGCAGCTCGGGGACTAGCGACTACAATGAGCAGTTCTTC	CASSSGTSDYNEQFF
TRBJ1-1	-	TRBV9	TRBD1	TGTGCCAGCAATTCACAGGGGGCGGGCACTGAAGCTTTCTTT	CASNSQGAGTEAFF
TRBJ1-5	-	TRBV20-1	TRBD1	TGCAGTGCTAGTTACAGGGGATTTAATCAGCCCCAGCATTTT	CSASYRGFNQPQHF
TRBJ1-2	-	TRBV6-5	TRBD1	TGTGCCAGCAGACCCGGACAGGGGGCGTCTGGCTACACCTTC	CASRPGQGASGYTF
TRBJ2-6	-	TRBV5-4	TRBD1	TGTGCCAGCAGCAAAAAGACAGGGTACGGGGCCAACGTCCTGACTTTC	CASSKKTGYGANVLTF
TRBJ1-5	few	TRBV6-5	-	TGTGCCAGCAGTTACGACAGCAATCAGCCCCAGCATTTT	CASSYDSNQPQHF
TRBJ2-5	-	TRBV18	-	TGTGCCAGCTCACCGGAGGAGATGGTAGAGACCCAGTACTTC	CASSPEEMVETQYF
TRBJ2-1	-	TRBV12-3/TRBV12-4	TRBD1	TGTGCCAGCAGTCTGGGACAGGGGCATGAGCAGTTCTTC	CASSLGQGHEQFF
TRBJ2-2	-	TRBV5-4	TRBD1	TGTGCCAGCAGCCCTCCTCGGGGACAGGGGGGGCATGTGGGGACCGGGGAGCTGTTTTTT	CASSPPRGQGGHVGTGELFF
TRBJ1-2	-	TRBV3-1/TRBV3-2	-	TGTGCCAGCAGCCAATCCCCGGCAGCCACCTATGGCTACACCTTC	CASSQSPAATYGYTF
TRBJ1-1	-	TRBV5-1	-	TGCGCCAGCAGCCCCCAGGGTTATTACACTGAAGCTTTCTTT	CASSPQGYYTEAFF
TRBJ2-7	-	TRBV7-2	TRBD1	TGTGCCAGCAGCTTAGTTGGGACAGGGCTCTACGAGCAGTACTTC	CASSLVGTGLYEQYF
TRBJ2-1	-	TRBV25-1	-	TGTGCCAGCAGTGACTTCACTGAGCAGTTCTTC	CASSDFTEQFF
TRBJ2-1	-	TRBV19	TRBD2	TGTGCCAGTAGTACTAGCGGCGATGAGCAGTTCTTC	CASSTSGDEQFF
TRBJ2-7	once	TRBV6-5	TRBD2	TGTGCCAGCAGTTACTCGGCGGGGGGGAGCTCCTACGAGCAGTACTTC	CASSYSAGGSSYEQYF
TRBJ1-1	-	TRBV24-1	-	TGTGCCACCCGAGCCCCGGATCAGACTGAAGCTTTCTTT	CATRAPDQTEAFF
TRBJ2-7	-	TRBV5-8	TRBD1	TGTGCCAGCAGCCTGGGACAGGGCCCCTACGAGCAGTACTTC	CASSLGQGPYEQYF
TRBJ2-7	-	TRBV7-8	TRBD1	TGTGCCAGCAGCTTAGAATTCGGGATAGGACAGGGGAAGACCTACGAGCAGTACTTC	CASSLEFGIGQGKTYEQYF
TRBJ1-5	few	TRBV2	-	TGTGCCAGCAGTGTCGGAGGGATTGATGCCCAGCCCCAGCATTTT	CASSVGGIDAQPQHF
TRBJ2-1	-	TRBV5-1	TRBD2	TGCGCCAGCAGCTTGGGGAGCGGGAGGAACAATGAGCAGTTCTTC	CASSLGSGRNNEQFF
TRBJ2-5	-	TRBV3-1/TRBV3-2	TRBD2	TGTGCCAGCAGCCAAGATGGGACTAGCGGCGAGACCCAGTACTTC	CASSQDGTSGETQYF
TRBJ1-2	-	TRBV4-2	-	TGTGCCAGCAGCCAAGGCGCAGGGGACTACTATGGCTACACCTTC	CASSQGAGDYYGYTF
TRBJ2-3	-	TRBV12-5	-	TGTGCTAGTGGTTTGCGGAGCCCGGATACGCAGTATTTT	CASGLRSPDTQYF
TRBJ1-6	-	TRBV2	TRBD1	TGTGCCAGCAACTCACCCCGGGACAGGGGGCGGGTCGGCTATAATTCACCCCTCCACTTT	CASNSPRDRGRVGYNSPLHF
TRBJ1-2	-	TRBV7-2	-	TGTGCCAGCAGCTTCGACAATTATGGCTACACCTTC	CASSFDNYGYTF
TRBJ1-2	-	TRBV5-4	TRBD1	TGTGCCAGCAGCCCCTTGGGAGGGGGCCACTATGGCTACACCTTC	CASSPLGGGHYGYTF
TRBJ1-4	-	TRBV4-2	-	TGTGCCAGCAGCCAAGCTTTCCAGGCTGCAACTAATGAAAAACTGTTTTTT	CASSQAFQAATNEKLFF
TRBJ2-1	-	TRBV29-1	TRBD1	TGCAGCGTTAATCTTCCGGGACAGGGGATCTACAATGAGCAGTTCTTC	CSVNLPGQGIYNEQFF
TRBJ1-2	-	TRBV5-6	-	TGTGCCAGCAGTTTCCCCGACAGTGTAACTAACTATGGCTACACCTTC	CASSFPDSVTNYGYTF
TRBJ1-2	-	TRBV18	TRBD1	TGTGCCAGCTCCCCGACAGGGGGCTATGGCTACACCTTC	CASSPTGGYGYTF
TRBJ1-4	once	TRBV9	-	TGTGCCAGCAGCGTAGGAGGGGGTGAAAAACTGTTTTTT	CASSVGGGEKLFF
TRBJ1-5	-	TRBV7-3	-	TGTGCCAGCAGCTTAACCGGGGATAGCAATCAGCCCCAGCATTTT	CASSLTGDSNQPQHF
TRBJ2-5	-	TRBV5-5	-	TGTGCCAGCAGCTTCCAGTCCCAAGAGACCCAGTACTTC	CASSFQSQETQYF
TRBJ2-7	-	TRBV5-4	TRBD2	TGTGCCAGCAGCCCCGGACTAGCGGGTACCGAGCAGTACTTC	CASSPGLAGTEQYF
TRBJ2-7	-	TRBV7-2	TRBD2	TGTGCCAGCAGCTTAAGCGGGGGGGCCTACGAGCAGTACTTC	CASSLSGGAYEQYF
TRBJ1-2	-	TRBV6-5	-	TGTGCCAGCAGACGACGGGGGAACTATGGCTACACCTTC	CASRRRGNYGYTF